Sequencing of this T cell receptor beta chain was carried out in a study of blood T cell repertoires in COVID-19. At the level of the study: Acute-phase and convalescent COVID-19 samples originated in the United States, Italy and Spain. In each case, the material was cDNA or gDNA derived from T cells, B-cell-depleted T cells, or PBMCs.

In the authors' workflow: Amplification of reference gene primers was used by the study to estimate nucleated cell counts. Profiling relied on immunoSEQ multiplex PCR, and the TCRdb table lists in-frame clones only, not all of them. Clonal size and the V and J genes are those of that table, whereas D and trimming came from the DNA. Of 150,000 to 170,000 clones listed, about 90% were seen once; the top ten hold about 0.55%. The source material was peripheral blood. The TCR originated in a man between 50 and 59 years old with acute or convalescent COVID-19.

In DNA, the CDR3 is TGTGCCAGCAGCATCGGACTAGCGGGAGACGAGCAGTACTTC. This sequence encodes CASSIGLAGDEQYF. The chain employs TRBV7-9 and TRBJ2-7; TRBD2 matches at 13 bases. Per germline, CDR1 SEHNR and CDR2 FQNEAQ (reference sequence). This CDR3 is built from 14 residues. J was trimmed by 5 bases and V by 5 bases; bases with no gene match: 3.